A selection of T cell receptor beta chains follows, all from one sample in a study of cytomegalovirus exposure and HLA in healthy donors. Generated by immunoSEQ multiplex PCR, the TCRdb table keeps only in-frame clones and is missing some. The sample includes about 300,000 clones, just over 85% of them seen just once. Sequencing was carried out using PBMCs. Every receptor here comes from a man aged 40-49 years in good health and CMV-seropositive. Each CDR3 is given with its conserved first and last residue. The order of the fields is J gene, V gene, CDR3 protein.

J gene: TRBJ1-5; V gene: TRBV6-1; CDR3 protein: CASRTTGYQPQHF
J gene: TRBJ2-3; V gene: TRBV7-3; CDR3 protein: CASSHFREGPDTQYF
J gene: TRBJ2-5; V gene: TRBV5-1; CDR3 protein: CASFSGSSETQYF
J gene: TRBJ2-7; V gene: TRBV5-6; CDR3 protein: CASSYPGADEQYF
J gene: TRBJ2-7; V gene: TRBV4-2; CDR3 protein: CASSQGLAGSYEQYF
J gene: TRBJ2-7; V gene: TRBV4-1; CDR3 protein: CASSQEAAGARNEQYF
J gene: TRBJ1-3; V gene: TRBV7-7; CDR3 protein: CASSHGGSSGNTIYF
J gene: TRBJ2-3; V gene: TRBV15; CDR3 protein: CATSGSRRENTDTQYF
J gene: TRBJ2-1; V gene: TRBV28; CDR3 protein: CASSLSGGAREQFF
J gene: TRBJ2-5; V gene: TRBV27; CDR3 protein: CATSSRRGRGDTQYF
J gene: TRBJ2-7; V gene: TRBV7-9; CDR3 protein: CASSPRTGGIHEQYF
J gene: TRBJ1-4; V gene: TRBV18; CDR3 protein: CASSPQATNEKLFF
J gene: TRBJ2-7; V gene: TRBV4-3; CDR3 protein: CASSTGTEYEQYF
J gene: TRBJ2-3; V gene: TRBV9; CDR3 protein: CASSVGASGRSTDTQYF
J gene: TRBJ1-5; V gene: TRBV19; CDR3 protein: CASSIGDFSNQPQHF
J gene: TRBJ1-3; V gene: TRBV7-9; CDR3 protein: CASSLADRGYTIYF
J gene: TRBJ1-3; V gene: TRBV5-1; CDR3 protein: CASSLVSQGRGFPGNTIYF
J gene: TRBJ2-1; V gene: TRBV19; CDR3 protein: CASSIRGQYNEQFF
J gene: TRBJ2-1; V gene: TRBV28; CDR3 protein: CASSSPKGAGSYNEQFF
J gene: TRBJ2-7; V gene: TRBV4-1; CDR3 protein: CASSQTTGLPYEQYF
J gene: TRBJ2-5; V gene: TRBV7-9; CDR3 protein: CASSPPTTNQETQYF
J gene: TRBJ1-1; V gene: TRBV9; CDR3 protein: CASSPRAQAMNTEAFF
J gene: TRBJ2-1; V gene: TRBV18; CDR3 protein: CASSSGTSGYNEQFF
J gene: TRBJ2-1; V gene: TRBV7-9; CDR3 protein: CASSFFTSGSYNEQFF
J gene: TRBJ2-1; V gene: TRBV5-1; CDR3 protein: CASRLTGLLEQFF
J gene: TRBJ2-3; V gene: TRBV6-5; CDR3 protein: CASSYSPRWDTQYF
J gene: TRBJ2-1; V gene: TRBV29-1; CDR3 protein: CSVVYNEQFF
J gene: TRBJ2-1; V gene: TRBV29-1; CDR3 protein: CSVTSGRSIGNEQFF
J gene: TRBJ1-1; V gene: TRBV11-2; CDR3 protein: CASSLEYSLNTEAFF
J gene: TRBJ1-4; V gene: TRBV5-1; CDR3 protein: CASSQGGGEKLFF
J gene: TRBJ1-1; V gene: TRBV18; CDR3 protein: CASSPLGQGASEAFF
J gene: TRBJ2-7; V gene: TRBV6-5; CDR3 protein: CASSVIAGNYEQYF
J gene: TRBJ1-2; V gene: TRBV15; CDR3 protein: CATSRLGTGEYGYTF
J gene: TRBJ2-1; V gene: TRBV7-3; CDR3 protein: CASSKITGDEQFF
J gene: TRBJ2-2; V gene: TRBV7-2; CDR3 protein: CASRWGPANTGELFF
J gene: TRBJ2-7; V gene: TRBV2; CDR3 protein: CASSEQTSGLTYEQYF
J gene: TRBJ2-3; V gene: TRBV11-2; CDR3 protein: CASSLGADTQYF
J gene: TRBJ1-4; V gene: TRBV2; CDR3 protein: CASRRQGINEKLFF
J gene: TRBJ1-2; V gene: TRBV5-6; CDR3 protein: CASSVRGANYGYTF
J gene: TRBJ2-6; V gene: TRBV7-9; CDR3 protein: CASSRRGSGANVLTF
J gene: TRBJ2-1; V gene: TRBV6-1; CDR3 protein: CASSEATRRSYNEQFF
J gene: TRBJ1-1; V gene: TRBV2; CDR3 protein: CASRQQDVGSTEAFF
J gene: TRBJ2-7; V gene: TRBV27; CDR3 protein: CASSLRQVGYEQYF
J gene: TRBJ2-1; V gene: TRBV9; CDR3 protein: CASSVRDRVKDEQFF
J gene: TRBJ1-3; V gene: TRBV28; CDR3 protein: CASSTGNTIYF
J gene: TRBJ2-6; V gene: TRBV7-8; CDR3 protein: CASSFSSGANVLTF
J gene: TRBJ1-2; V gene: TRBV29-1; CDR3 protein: CSARQVGAYSDTF
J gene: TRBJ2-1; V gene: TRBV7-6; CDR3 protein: CASRQWDTGTSGGNEQFF
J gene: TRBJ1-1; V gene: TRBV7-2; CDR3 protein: CASSLGGSGTEAFF
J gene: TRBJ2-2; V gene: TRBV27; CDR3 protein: CASSLWTSDRTGELFF
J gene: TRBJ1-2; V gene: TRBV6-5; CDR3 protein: CASSPGQSIYGYTF
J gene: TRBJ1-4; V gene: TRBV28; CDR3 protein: CASSLFRGGDEKLFF